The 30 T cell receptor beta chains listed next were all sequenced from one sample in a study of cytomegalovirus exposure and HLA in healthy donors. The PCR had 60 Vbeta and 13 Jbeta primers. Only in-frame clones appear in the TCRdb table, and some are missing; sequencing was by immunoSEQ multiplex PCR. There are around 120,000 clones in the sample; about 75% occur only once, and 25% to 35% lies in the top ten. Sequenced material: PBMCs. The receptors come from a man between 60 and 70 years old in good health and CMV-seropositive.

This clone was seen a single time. The DNA for the CDR3 is TGTGCCAGCAGTCCCCCGGGACAACTCTATGGCTACACCTTC. It codes for CASSPPGQLYGYTF. V and J are TRBV5-4 and TRBJ1-2, with D possibly TRBD1 on 6 matching bases. Germline CDR1 SGHNT, CDR2 YYREEE (reference sequence). Trimming removed 5 bases at V and 4 bases at J, with 15 bases between. The CDR3 consists of 14 residues. The complete variable domain, with remaining parts taken from reference TRBV5-4 and TRBJ1-2, reads ETGVTQSPTHLIKTRGQQVTLRCSSQSGHNTVSWYQQALGQGPQFIFQYYREEENGRGNFPPRFSGLQFPNYSSELNVNALELDDSALYLCASSPPGQLYGYTFGSGTRLTVV.

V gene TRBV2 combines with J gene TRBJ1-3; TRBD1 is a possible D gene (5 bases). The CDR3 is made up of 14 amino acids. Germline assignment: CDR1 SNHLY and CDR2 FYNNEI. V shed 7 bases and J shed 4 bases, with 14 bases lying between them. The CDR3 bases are TGTGCCAGCAACCCCAGGGTGGACGGAAACACCATATATTTT. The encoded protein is CASNPRVDGNTIYF.

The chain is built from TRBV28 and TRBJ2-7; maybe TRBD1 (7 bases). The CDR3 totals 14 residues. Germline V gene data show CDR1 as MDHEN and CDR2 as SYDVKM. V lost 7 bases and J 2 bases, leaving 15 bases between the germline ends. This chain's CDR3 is CASIIAGQPYEQYF. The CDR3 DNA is TGTGCCAGCATCATTGCGGGACAGCCCTACGAGCAGTACTTC.

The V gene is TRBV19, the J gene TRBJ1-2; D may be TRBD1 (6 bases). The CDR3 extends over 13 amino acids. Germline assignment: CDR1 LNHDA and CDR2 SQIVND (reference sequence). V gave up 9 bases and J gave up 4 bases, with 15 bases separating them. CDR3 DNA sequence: TGTGCCAGCGAAACACAGGGTGTCTATGGCTACACCTTC. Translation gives CASETQGVYGYTF.

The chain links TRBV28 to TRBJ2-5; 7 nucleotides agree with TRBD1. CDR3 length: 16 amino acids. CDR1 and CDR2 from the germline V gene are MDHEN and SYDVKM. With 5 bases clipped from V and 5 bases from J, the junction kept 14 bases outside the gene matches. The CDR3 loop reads CASSNDKGARRETQYF. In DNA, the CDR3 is TGTGCCAGCAGTAACGATAAGGGGGCGCGAAGGGAGACCCAGTACTTC.

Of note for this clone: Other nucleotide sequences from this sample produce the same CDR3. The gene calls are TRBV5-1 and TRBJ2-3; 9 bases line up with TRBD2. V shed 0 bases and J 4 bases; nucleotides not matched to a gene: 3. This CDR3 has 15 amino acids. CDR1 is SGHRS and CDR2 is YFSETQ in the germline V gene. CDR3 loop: CASSLGLAGADTQYF. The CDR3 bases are TGCGCCAGCAGCTTGGGGTTAGCGGGAGCAGATACGCAGTATTTT. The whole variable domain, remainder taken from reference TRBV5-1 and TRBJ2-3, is KAGVTQTPRYLIKTRGQQVTLSCSPISGHRSVSWYQQTPGQGLQFLFEYFSETQRNKGNFPGRFSGRQFSNSRSEMNVSTLELGDSALYLCASSLGLAGADTQYFGPGTRLTVL.

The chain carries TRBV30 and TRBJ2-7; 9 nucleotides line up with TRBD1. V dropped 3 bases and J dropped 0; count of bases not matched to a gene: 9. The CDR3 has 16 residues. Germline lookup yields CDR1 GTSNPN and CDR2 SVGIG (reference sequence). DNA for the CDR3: TGTGCCTGGAGGTTTTTACAGGGGGCCCCCTCCTACGAGCAGTACTTC. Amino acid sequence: CAWRFLQGAPSYEQYF.

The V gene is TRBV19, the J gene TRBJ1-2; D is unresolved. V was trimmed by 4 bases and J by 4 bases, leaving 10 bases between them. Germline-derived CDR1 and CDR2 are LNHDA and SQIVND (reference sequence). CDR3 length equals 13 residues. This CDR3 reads CASSKRGSYGYTF. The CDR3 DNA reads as TGTGCCAGTAGTAAGCGGGGATCCTATGGCTACACCTTC.

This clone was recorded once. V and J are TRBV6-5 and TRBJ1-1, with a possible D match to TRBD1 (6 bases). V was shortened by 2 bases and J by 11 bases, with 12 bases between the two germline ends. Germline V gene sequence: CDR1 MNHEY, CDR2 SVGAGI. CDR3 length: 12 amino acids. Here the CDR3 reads CASSYQRGYAFF. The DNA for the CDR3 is TGTGCCAGCAGTTACCAGAGGGGGTACGCTTTCTTT.

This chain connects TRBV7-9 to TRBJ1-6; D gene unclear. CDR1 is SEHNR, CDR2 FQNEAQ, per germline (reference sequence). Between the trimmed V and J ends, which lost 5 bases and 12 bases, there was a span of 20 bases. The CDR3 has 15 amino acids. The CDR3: CASSPFRGLLRPLHF. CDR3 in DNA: TGTGCCAGCAGCCCTTTTCGGGGATTGTTACGACCCCTCCACTTT.

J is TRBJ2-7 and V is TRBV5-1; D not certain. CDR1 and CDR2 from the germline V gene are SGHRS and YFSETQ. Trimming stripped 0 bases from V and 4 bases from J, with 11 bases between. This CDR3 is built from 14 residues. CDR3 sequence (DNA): TGCGCCAGCAGCTTGGTGGTATCCGGGTACGAGCAGTACTTC. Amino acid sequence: CASSLVVSGYEQYF.

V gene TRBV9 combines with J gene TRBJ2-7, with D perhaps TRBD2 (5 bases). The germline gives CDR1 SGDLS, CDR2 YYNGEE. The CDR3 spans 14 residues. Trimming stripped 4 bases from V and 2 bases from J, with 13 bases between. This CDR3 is CASSFTGIPYEQYF. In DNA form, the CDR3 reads TGTGCCAGCAGCTTTACCGGGATACCCTACGAGCAGTACTTC.

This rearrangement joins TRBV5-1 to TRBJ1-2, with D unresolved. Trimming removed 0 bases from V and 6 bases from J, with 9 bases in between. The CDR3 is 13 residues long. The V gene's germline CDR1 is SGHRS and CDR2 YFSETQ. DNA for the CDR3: TGCGCCAGCAGCTTGGGGTCGGGGAATGGCTACACCTTC. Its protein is CASSLGSGNGYTF.

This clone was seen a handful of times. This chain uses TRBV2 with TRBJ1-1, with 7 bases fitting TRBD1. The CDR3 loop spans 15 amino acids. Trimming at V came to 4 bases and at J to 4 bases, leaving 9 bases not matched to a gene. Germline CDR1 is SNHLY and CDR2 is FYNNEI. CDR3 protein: CASSAQGTRGTEAFF. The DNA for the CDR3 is TGTGCCAGCAGTGCACAGGGGACCCGCGGCACTGAAGCTTTCTTT.

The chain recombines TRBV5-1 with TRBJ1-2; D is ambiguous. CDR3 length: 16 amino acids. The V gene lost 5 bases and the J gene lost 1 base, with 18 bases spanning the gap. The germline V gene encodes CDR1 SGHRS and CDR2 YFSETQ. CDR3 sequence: CASRPGVSLINYGYTF. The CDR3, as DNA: TGCGCCAGCAGGCCCGGGGTGAGCTTAATTAACTATGGCTACACCTTC.

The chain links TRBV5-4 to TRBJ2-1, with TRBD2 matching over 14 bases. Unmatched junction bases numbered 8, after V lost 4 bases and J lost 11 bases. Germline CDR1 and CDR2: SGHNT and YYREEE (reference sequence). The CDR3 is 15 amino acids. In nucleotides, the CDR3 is TGTGCCAGCAGCGCGGGACTAGCGGGGGCCCCACAGCAGTTCTTC. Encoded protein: CASSAGLAGAPQQFF.

The CDR3 protein is CASSSGQGDGYTF. The CDR3 coding sequence is TGTGCCAGCAGTTCCGGACAGGGTGATGGCTACACCTTC. The chain links TRBV28 to TRBJ1-2, with 8 nucleotides matching TRBD1. V gave up 4 bases and J gave up 6 bases; unmatched junction bases: 4. The CDR3 runs to 13 residues. Looked up from germline, CDR1 is MDHEN and CDR2 is SYDVKM.

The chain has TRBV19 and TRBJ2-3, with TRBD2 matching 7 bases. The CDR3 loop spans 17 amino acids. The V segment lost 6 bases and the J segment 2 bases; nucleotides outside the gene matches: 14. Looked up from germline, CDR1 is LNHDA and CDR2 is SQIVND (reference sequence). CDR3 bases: TGTGCCAGTAGGAACACCGCGCTAGCGGCTTACACAGATACGCAGTATTTT. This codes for CASRNTALAAYTDTQYF. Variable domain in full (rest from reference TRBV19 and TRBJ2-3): DGGITQSPKYLFRKEGQNVTLSCEQNLNHDAMYWYRQDPGQGLRLIYYSQIVNDFQKGDIAEGYSVSREKKESFPLTVTSAQKNPTAFYLCASRNTALAAYTDTQYFGPGTRLTVL.

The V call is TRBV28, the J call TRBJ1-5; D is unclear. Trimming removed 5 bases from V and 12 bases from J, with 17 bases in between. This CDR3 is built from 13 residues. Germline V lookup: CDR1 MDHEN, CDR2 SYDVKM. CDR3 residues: CASSPRNRENQHF. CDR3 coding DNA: TGTGCCAGCAGTCCCCGTAACAGAGAGAACCAGCATTTT.

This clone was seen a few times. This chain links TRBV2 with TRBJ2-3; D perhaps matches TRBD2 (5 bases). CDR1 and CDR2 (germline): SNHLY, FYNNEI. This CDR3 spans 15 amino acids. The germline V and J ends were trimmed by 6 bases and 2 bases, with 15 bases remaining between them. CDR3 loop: CASRAGGNPTDTQYF. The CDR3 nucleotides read TGTGCCAGCAGGGCCGGAGGTAACCCCACAGATACGCAGTATTTT. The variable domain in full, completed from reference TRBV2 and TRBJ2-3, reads EPEVTQTPSHQVTQMGQEVILRCVPISNHLYFYWYRQILGQKVEFLVSFYNNEISEKSEIFDDQFSVERPDGSNFTLKIRSTKLEDSAMYFCASRAGGNPTDTQYFGPGTRLTVL.

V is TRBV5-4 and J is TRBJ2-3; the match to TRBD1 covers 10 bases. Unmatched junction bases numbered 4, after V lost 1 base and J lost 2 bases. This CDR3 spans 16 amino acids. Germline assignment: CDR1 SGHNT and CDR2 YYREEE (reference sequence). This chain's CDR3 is CASSLRDRGHTDTQYF. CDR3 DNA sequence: TGTGCCAGCAGCTTGAGGGACAGGGGCCACACAGATACGCAGTATTTT.

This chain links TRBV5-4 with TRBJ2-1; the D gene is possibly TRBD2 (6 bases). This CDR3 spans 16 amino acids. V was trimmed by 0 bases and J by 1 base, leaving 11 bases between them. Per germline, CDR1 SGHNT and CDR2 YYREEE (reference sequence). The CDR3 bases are TGTGCCAGCAGCTTGGGTGGGGGGAGGTCCTACAATGAGCAGTTCTTC. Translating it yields CASSLGGGRSYNEQFF. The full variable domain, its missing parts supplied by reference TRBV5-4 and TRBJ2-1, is ETGVTQSPTHLIKTRGQQVTLRCSSQSGHNTVSWYQQALGQGPQFIFQYYREEENGRGNFPPRFSGLQFPNYSSELNVNALELDDSALYLCASSLGGGRSYNEQFFGPGTRLTVL.

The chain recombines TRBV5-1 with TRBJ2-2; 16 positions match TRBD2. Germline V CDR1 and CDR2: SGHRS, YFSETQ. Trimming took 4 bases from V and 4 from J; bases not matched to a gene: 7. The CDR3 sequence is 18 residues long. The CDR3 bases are TGCGCCAGCAGCGTGGGGACTAGCGGGAGGGCCCGCACCGGGGAGCTGTTTTTT. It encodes CASSVGTSGRARTGELFF.

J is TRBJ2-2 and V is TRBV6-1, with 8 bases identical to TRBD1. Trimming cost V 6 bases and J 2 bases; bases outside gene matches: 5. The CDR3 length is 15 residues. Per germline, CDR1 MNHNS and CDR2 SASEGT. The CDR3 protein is CASRSGQGNTGELFF. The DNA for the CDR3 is TGTGCCAGCAGGTCCGGACAGGGTAACACCGGGGAGCTGTTTTTT.

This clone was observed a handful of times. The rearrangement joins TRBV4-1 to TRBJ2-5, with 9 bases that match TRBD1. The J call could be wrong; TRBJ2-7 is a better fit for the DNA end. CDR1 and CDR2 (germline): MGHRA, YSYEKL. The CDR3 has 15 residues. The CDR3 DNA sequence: TGCGCCAGCAGCCAACCGGGACAGGGACGGAACGAGCAGTACTTC. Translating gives CASSQPGQGRNEQYF.

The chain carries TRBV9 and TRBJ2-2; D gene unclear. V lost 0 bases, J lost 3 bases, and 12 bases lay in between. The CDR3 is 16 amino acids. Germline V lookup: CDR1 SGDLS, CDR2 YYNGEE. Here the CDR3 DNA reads TGTGCCAGCAGCGTAGTCCCTAGAAAGGACACCGGGGAGCTGTTTTTT. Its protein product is CASSVVPRKDTGELFF. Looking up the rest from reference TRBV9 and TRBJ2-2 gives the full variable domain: DSGVTQTPKHLITATGQRVTLRCSPRSGDLSVYWYQQSLDQGLQFLIQYYNGEERAKGNILERFSAQQFPDLHSELNLSSLELGDSALYFCASSVVPRKDTGELFFGEGSRLTVL.

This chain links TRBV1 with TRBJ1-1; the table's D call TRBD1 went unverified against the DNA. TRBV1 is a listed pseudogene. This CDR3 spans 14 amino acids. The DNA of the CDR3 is TGCACCAGCAGCCAAAAAGGGGATCAGACTGAAGCTTTCTTT. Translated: CTSSQKGDQTEAFF.

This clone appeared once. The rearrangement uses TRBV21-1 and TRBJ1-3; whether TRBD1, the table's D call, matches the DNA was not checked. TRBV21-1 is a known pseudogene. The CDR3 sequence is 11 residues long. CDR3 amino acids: CASSPGQGLYF. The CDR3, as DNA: TGTGCCAGCTCCCCGGGACAGGGGTTGTATTTT.

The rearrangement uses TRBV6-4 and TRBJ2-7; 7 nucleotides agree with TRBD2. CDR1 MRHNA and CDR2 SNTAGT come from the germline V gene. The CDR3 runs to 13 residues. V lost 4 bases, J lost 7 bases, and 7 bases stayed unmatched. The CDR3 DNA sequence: TGTGCCAGCAGTGTTGGGACGGGGGGAGAGCAGTACTTC. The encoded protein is CASSVGTGGEQYF.

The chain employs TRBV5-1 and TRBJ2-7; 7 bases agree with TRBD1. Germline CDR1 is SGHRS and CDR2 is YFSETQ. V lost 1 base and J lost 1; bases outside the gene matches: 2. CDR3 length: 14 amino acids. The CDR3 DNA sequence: TGCGCCAGCAGCTTGCAGGGACAGTCCTACGAGCAGTACTTC. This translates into CASSLQGQSYEQYF.